The 28 T cell receptor beta chains below were found in one sample sequenced in a study of T cell responses to AZD1222 COVID-19 vaccine. Data came from immunoSEQ multiplex PCR; TCRdb stores just in-frame clones and leaves some out. The table shows about 110,000 clones, with 85% to 90% occurring only once. This material consisted of peripheral blood, taken on day 0 of AZD1222 vaccination. The receptor source for this set is an adult in good health.

The count of this clone is one. V and J are TRBV6-5 and TRBJ1-2, with TRBD1 identical over 9 bases. The CDR3 has 13 residues. Trimming took 6 bases from V and 6 from J; bases not matched to a gene: 5. Germline values: CDR1 MNHEY, CDR2 SVGAGI. CDR3 DNA: TGTGCCAGCAGCCGCACAGGGGGCGATGGCTACACCTTC. Translation: CASSRTGGDGYTF.

The chain recombines TRBV28 with TRBJ2-3, with 10 bases identical to TRBD2. The J segment lost 6 bases and the V segment lost 4 bases, leaving 4 bases of the junction unmatched. In germline, CDR1 is MDHEN, CDR2 SYDVKM. The CDR3 loop spans 14 amino acids. The DNA for the CDR3 is TGTGCCAGCAGTTCAGCGGGAGGGGCGGATACGCAGTATTTT. Its protein is CASSSAGGADTQYF.

The chain carries TRBV5-1 and TRBJ1-1, with 8 bases aligning to TRBD1. Losses at the gene ends were 4 bases for V and 4 bases for J; bases not matched to a gene: 6. This CDR3 spans 14 amino acids. CDR1 is SGHRS, CDR2 YFSETQ, per germline. DNA of the CDR3: TGCGCCAGCAGCGCCCAGGGGGCAGGCACTGAAGCTTTCTTT. This gives the protein CASSAQGAGTEAFF.

The chain combines TRBV19 with TRBJ1-1; 7 bases line up with TRBD1. The CDR3 covers 14 residues. Germline CDR1 and CDR2: LNHDA and SQIVND (reference sequence). J gave up 4 bases and V 5 bases, and 7 bases lay outside the gene matches. In nucleotides, the CDR3 is TGTGCCAGTAGTTTCACAGGGGTGGGCACTGAAGCTTTCTTT. It is translated as CASSFTGVGTEAFF.

This chain uses TRBV9 with TRBJ2-3, with 8 bases matching TRBD1. Germline CDR1 reads SGDLS; CDR2 reads YYNGEE. The CDR3 has 15 amino acids. The V and J ends lost 4 bases and 4 bases, in that order; junction bases with no gene match: 8. The CDR3 nucleotides read TGTGCCAGCAGCACCCGGACAGGGCCGGCAGATACGCAGTATTTT. It yields the protein CASSTRTGPADTQYF.

V usage is TRBV7-2 and J usage is TRBJ1-4; possible D gene TRBD1, 5 bases. The CDR3 extends over 14 amino acids. V was trimmed by 5 bases and J by 10 bases, leaving 17 bases between them. Germline assignment: CDR1 SGHTA and CDR2 FQGNSA. In DNA, the CDR3 is TGTGCCAGCAGCCAGGGACCATCGAGAGGAAAACTGTTTTTT. This codes for CASSQGPSRGKLFF.

The table lists this clone with a few counts. This chain uses TRBV3-1 (or the pseudogene TRBV3-2) with TRBJ2-2; D is undetermined. Germline V gene sequence: CDR1 LGHDT, CDR2 YNNKEL (reference sequence). Trimming left V 1 base short and J 4 bases short, with 10 bases between. The CDR3 has 15 amino acids. CDR3 nucleotides: TGTGCCAGCAGCCAAGTTTACGGCTCCACCGGGGAGCTGTTTTTT. Protein: CASSQVYGSTGELFF.

The chain links TRBV3-1 (or the pseudogene TRBV3-2) to TRBJ2-5, with TRBD2 matching over 10 bases. Germline V lookup: CDR1 LGHDT, CDR2 YNNKEL (reference sequence). J was trimmed by 2 bases and V by 3 bases; bases with no gene match: 3. The CDR3 extends over 15 amino acids. The CDR3: CASSQPSGRQETQYF. In DNA, the CDR3 is TGTGCCAGCAGCCAGCCTAGCGGGAGACAAGAGACCCAGTACTTC.

V usage is TRBV7-6 and J usage is TRBJ1-2; TRBD1 matches 8 bases. After removal of 1 base from V and 8 bases from J, the junction contained 3 bases not matched to a gene. Germline loops: CDR1 SGHVS, CDR2 FNYEAQ. CDR3 length: 13 amino acids. CDR3 protein: CASSLGTGKGYTF. The CDR3 DNA follows: TGTGCCAGCAGCTTAGGGACAGGGAAAGGCTACACCTTC.

The chain has TRBV27 and TRBJ2-3, with no clear D. Germline lookup yields CDR1 MNHEY and CDR2 SMNVEV (reference sequence). Trimming stripped 2 bases from V and 0 bases from J, with 9 bases between. The CDR3 is 15 amino acids. The CDR3 loop is CASSLQQQSTDTQYF. CDR3 bases: TGTGCCAGCAGTTTACAACAACAGAGCACAGATACGCAGTATTTT.

V is TRBV4-3 and J is TRBJ1-2; D is uncertain. V dropped 1 base and J dropped 2 bases, with 5 bases sitting between them. The germline V gene has CDR1 LGHNA and CDR2 YSLEER. CDR3 length: 13 amino acids. Written as DNA, the CDR3 is TGCGCCAGCAGCCAAGGGGCCAACTATGGCTACACCTTC. Translated, it gives CASSQGANYGYTF.

J is TRBJ1-3 and V is TRBV13, with D unclear. The CDR3 sequence is 14 residues long. V lost 3 bases and J 0 bases, leaving 6 bases between the germline ends. Germline V lookup: CDR1 PRHDT, CDR2 FYEKMQ (reference sequence). The DNA of the CDR3 is TGTGCCAGCAGCTTGGGCAGCTCTGGAAACACCATATATTTT. Protein sequence: CASSLGSSGNTIYF.

This clone turned up a few times. This chain joins TRBV6-1 and TRBJ1-3; unclear D gene. The ends were cut back, 2 bases at V and 2 bases at J, with 13 bases in the middle. This CDR3 comprises 16 residues. Germline assignment: CDR1 MNHNS and CDR2 SASEGT. The CDR3 bases are TGTGCCAGCAGTGAAAGGCCAGAATCTCCTGGAAACACCATATATTTT. This sequence encodes CASSERPESPGNTIYF.

V and J are TRBV19 and TRBJ2-7; 10 bases are a match to TRBD2. The junction had 7 bases not matched to a gene; V was cut back by 5 bases and J by 3 bases. The CDR3 loop spans 15 amino acids. The V gene's germline CDR1 is LNHDA and CDR2 SQIVND (reference sequence). The DNA of the CDR3 is TGTGCCAGTAGTCCTATAGCGGGAGGTGGCTACGAGCAGTACTTC. Translating it yields CASSPIAGGGYEQYF.

The genes are TRBV12-3 or TRBV12-4 and TRBJ1-5; weak D call: TRBD1 (5 bases). CDR3 length: 13 amino acids. The germline V and J ends were trimmed by 8 bases and 1 base, with 9 bases remaining between them. CDR3: CASGGDSNQPQHF. In DNA, the CDR3 is TGTGCCAGCGGAGGGGACAGCAATCAGCCCCAGCATTTT.

This chain uses TRBV5-8 with TRBJ2-3; 13 positions match TRBD2. The CDR3 length is 14 residues. V was clipped by 4 bases and J by 6 bases; unmatched bases: 2. Germline loops: CDR1 SGHTS, CDR2 YDEGEE. Written as DNA, the CDR3 is TGTGCCAGCAGCCCACTAGCGGGAGGGGATACGCAGTATTTT. Translation: CASSPLAGGDTQYF.

J is TRBJ1-6 and V is TRBV2; D is unresolved. Germline lookup yields CDR1 SNHLY and CDR2 FYNNEI. This CDR3 region has 14 residues. V was trimmed by 2 bases and J by 8 bases, leaving 10 bases between them. The CDR3 DNA sequence: TGTGCCAGCAGTGAAACTGGCAGGTATTCACCCCTCCACTTT. This translates into CASSETGRYSPLHF.

This rearrangement joins TRBV7-9 to TRBJ2-3; TRBD2 matches 8 bases. V was pared by 6 bases and J by 1 base, with 6 bases of the junction left unmatched. The CDR3 totals 15 residues. Germline V gene sequence: CDR1 SEHNR, CDR2 FQNEAQ (reference sequence). The CDR3 is CASSVGRGGTDTQYF. CDR3 in DNA: TGTGCCAGCAGTGTCGGGAGGGGGGGCACAGATACGCAGTATTTT.

The chain joins TRBV6-4 to TRBJ2-6; a possible D gene is TRBD2 (6 bases). V lost 6 bases to trimming and J lost 0 bases, with 12 bases between them. CDR1 and CDR2 from the germline V gene are MRHNA and SNTAGT. The CDR3 covers 16 residues. DNA of the CDR3: TGTGCCAGCAGCAGGGACTTCCTCTCTGGGGCCAACGTCCTGACTTTC. Translated, it gives CASSRDFLSGANVLTF.

Here the CDR3 reads CASSLQEFYGYTF. DNA of the CDR3: TGTGCCAGCAGTCTGCAGGAGTTCTATGGCTACACCTTC. The J gene is TRBJ1-2, the V gene TRBV2; D gene unclear. CDR3 length: 13 amino acids. V dropped 5 bases and J dropped 4 bases, with 11 bases sitting between them. Germline loops: CDR1 SNHLY, CDR2 FYNNEI.

The J gene is TRBJ1-1, the V gene TRBV30; no definite D call. Germline V lookup: CDR1 GTSNPN, CDR2 SVGIG (reference sequence). V was trimmed by 0 bases and J by 0 bases, leaving 8 bases between them. CDR3 length: 14 amino acids. The CDR3 DNA follows: TGTGCCTGGAGTGTTCGGTTTGTGAACACTGAAGCTTTCTTT. Translation gives CAWSVRFVNTEAFF. Full variable domain (rest looked up from reference TRBV30 and TRBJ1-1): SQTIHQWPATLVQPVGSPLSLECTVEGTSNPNLYWYRQAAGRGLQLLFYSVGIGQISSEVPQNLSASRPQDRQFILSSKKLLLSDSGFYLCAWSVRFVNTEAFFGQGTRLTVV.

V and J are TRBV18 and TRBJ2-2; D gene ambiguous. The CDR3 sequence is 15 residues long. The germline V gene has CDR1 KGHSH and CDR2 LQKENI. The ends were cut back, 4 bases at V and 1 base at J, with 10 bases in the middle. For the CDR3, the DNA is TGTGCCAGCTCACTAACTATTCAGAACACCGGGGAGCTGTTTTTT. The encoded protein is CASSLTIQNTGELFF.

The rearrangement links TRBV9 to TRBJ2-7; 7 bases map to TRBD1. V trimming: 0 bases; J trimming: 3 bases; junction bases outside the gene matches: 6. Germline V CDR1 and CDR2: SGDLS, YYNGEE. The CDR3 is made up of 15 amino acids. The DNA of the CDR3 is TGTGCCAGCAGCGTAGCTGCGGCAGGGGGCTACGAGCAGTACTTC. Residues: CASSVAAAGGYEQYF.

The chain joins TRBV9 to TRBJ2-2, with TRBD2 matching over 7 bases. The CDR3 is 16 residues long. V lost 0 bases and J lost 0; bases outside the gene matches: 2. Germline V CDR1 and CDR2: SGDLS, YYNGEE. The CDR3 is CASSVVGGTNTGELFF. The CDR3 DNA follows: TGTGCCAGCAGCGTAGTGGGGGGGACGAACACCGGGGAGCTGTTTTTT. The full variable domain, rest sourced from reference TRBV9 and TRBJ2-2, is DSGVTQTPKHLITATGQRVTLRCSPRSGDLSVYWYQQSLDQGLQFLIQYYNGEERAKGNILERFSAQQFPDLHSELNLSSLELGDSALYFCASSVVGGTNTGELFFGEGSRLTVL.

The chain links TRBV6-5 to TRBJ1-1, with D possibly matching TRBD1 (5 bases). The CDR3 sequence is 15 residues long. Germline lookup yields CDR1 MNHEY and CDR2 SVGAGI. Trimming shortened V by 6 bases and J by 2 bases, and 16 bases separated the two germline ends. The CDR3 DNA sequence: TGTGCCAGCAGACTAGCCCGGGGGGGTAACACTGAAGCTTTCTTT. This translates into CASRLARGGNTEAFF.

The V gene is TRBV6-5, the J gene TRBJ1-2; D gene unclear. This CDR3 is 16 amino acids long. V gave up 0 bases and J gave up 5 bases, with 16 bases separating them. Looked up from germline, CDR1 is MNHEY and CDR2 is SVGAGI. CDR3 in amino acids: CASSYSLVGPGYGYTF. CDR3 sequence (DNA): TGTGCCAGCAGTTACTCCCTTGTGGGCCCTGGGTATGGCTACACCTTC.

The J gene is TRBJ2-3, the V gene TRBV6-4; D remains unclear. Germline loops: CDR1 MRHNA, CDR2 SNTAGT. The ends were cut back, 2 bases at V and 1 base at J, with 7 bases in the middle. This CDR3 is built from 14 residues. The CDR3 DNA reads as TGTGCCAGCAGTGACGGGTTCCGCACAGATACGCAGTATTTT. Translating it yields CASSDGFRTDTQYF.

The V and J genes are TRBV18 and TRBJ2-1; 7 bases are shared with TRBD2. Germline assignment: CDR1 KGHSH and CDR2 LQKENI. CDR3 length: 14 amino acids. The V and J ends lost 3 bases and 7 bases, in that order; junction bases with no gene match: 6. CDR3 DNA sequence: TGTGCCAGCTCACCCGGGACTACCTCAAATGAGCAGTTCTTC. Amino acids: CASSPGTTSNEQFF.